The clone carrying this T cell receptor beta chain was seen at least ten times. As yet, its antigen is unknown. Amplification of TCR beta CDR3 regions was performed using RNA transcripts as template. A first-round RT-PCR of the TCR CDR3 used the HTBI primer set. TCRdb redid the calling of the multiplex PCR reads with MiXCR, one entry per CDR3 protein. Counted here are fewer than 850,000 distinct CDR3 sequences, 17% occurring once; the ten biggest clones make up around 16%. The data are from a study of T cells in Graves' hyperthyroidism and ophthalmopathy. Study summary: Sampling of peripheral blood happened at initial diagnosis, prior to any treatment.

The definition of stable Graves' hyperthyroidism was no ophthalmopathy progression within 18 months. Regarding the study as a whole: A model built on 13 V-J features separated ophthalmopathy from stable hyperthyroidism. The model made its ophthalmopathy prediction, and onset followed a median about 6.8 months later.

V shed 3 bases and J shed 2 bases, with 19 bases lying between them. This CDR3 spans 17 amino acids. Germline assignment: CDR1 MNHNS and CDR2 SASEGT. The sequenced material came from blood. This TCR was recovered from a man aged 45-60 years with Graves' hyperthyroidism. V usage is TRBV6-1 and J usage is TRBJ1-2; D possibly corresponds to TRBD1 (6 bases). CDR3: CASSDLQGIVDNYGYTF. DNA of the CDR3: TGTGCCAGCAGTGACCTACAGGGTATCGTGGACAACTATGGCTACACCTTC.